Sequencing of this TCR beta chain was carried out in a study of blood T cell repertoires in COVID-19. Study-wide background: Collection of acute and convalescent COVID-19 samples took place in the United States, Italy and Spain. PBMCs, B-cell-depleted T cells, or T cells were the source of the cDNA or gDNA that made up the material.

This CDR3 region has 14 residues. V lost 6 bases, J lost 8 bases, and 5 bases stayed unmatched. CDR1 and CDR2 from the germline V gene are MNHNY and SVGAGI (reference sequence). Only in-frame clones appear in the TCRdb table, and some are missing; sequencing was by immunoSEQ multiplex PCR. The data hold tens of thousands of clones, with 82% observed a single time. The specimen was peripheral blood. This chain joins TRBV6-6 and TRBJ1-4; the match to TRBD1 covers 11 bases. The TCR comes from a woman in her fifties or sixties with acute or convalescent COVID-19. In DNA, the CDR3 is TGTGCCAGCAGCTGGACAGGGGGCCGGGAAAAACTGTTTTTT. Translating gives CASSWTGGREKLFF.